One sample yielded the 20 T cell receptor beta chains listed below, sequenced in a study of PD-1 blockade in classical Hodgkin lymphoma. Clones were read by immunoSEQ multiplex PCR, and TCRdb kept only the in-frame ones, dropping some. Here the sample spans around 18,000 clones, 65% to 80% being singletons. Time point given: cycle 4 day 1 (C4D1), after more than five weeks of nivolumab. Relapse was seen in all patients after autologous stem cell transplantation, and brentuximab vedotin exposure was variable. From thawed PBMCs, CD4+ T cells were purified using magnetic negative selection. Source: CD4+ T cells from blood, taken before the fourth cycle of nivolumab. The receptors here all came from a human donor with classical Hodgkin lymphoma.

The J gene is TRBJ2-2, the V gene TRBV7-3, with D uncertain. Trimming took off 5 bases at V and 6 bases at J, with 16 bases between the two ends. This CDR3 region has 15 residues. CDR1 and CDR2 from the germline V gene are SGHTA and FQGTGA. CDR3 sequence: CASSPTWVSPGELFF. CDR3 DNA sequence: TGTGCCAGCAGCCCCACCTGGGTTTCCCCCGGGGAGCTGTTTTTT.

The table lists this clone with a few counts. The chain recombines TRBV4-3 with TRBJ1-3; 8 positions agree with TRBD1. V was pared by 3 bases and J by 2 bases, with 3 bases of the junction left unmatched. From germline, CDR1 is LGHNA and CDR2 YSLEER. The length of the CDR3 is 15 residues. CDR3 sequence: CASSHLQGAGNTIYF. The CDR3 DNA sequence: TGCGCCAGCAGCCATCTACAGGGGGCTGGAAACACCATATATTTT.

This clone was counted once. This chain uses TRBV5-1 with TRBJ2-5, with TRBD2 matching over 7 bases. There are 14 residues in the CDR3. V trimming: 4 bases; J trimming: 5 bases; junction bases outside the gene matches: 8. Germline-derived CDR1 and CDR2 are SGHRS and YFSETQ. The CDR3 sequence: CASSTSAGRETQYF. In nucleotides, the CDR3 is TGCGCCAGCAGCACCTCGGCCGGGAGGGAGACCCAGTACTTC. Complete variable domain (other parts from reference TRBV5-1 and TRBJ2-5): KAGVTQTPRYLIKTRGQQVTLSCSPISGHRSVSWYQQTPGQGLQFLFEYFSETQRNKGNFPGRFSGRQFSNSRSEMNVSTLELGDSALYLCASSTSAGRETQYFGPGTRLLVL.

The chain combines TRBV29-1 with TRBJ2-1; the D call may be TRBD1 or TRBD2 (5 bases each). CDR1 is SQVTM, CDR2 ANQGSEA, per germline. V dropped 3 bases and J dropped 4 bases, with 13 bases sitting between them. The CDR3 extends over 14 amino acids. CDR3 residues: CSVDGGAGYNEQFF. The CDR3 bases are TGCAGCGTTGATGGTGGGGCGGGTTACAATGAGCAGTTCTTC.

The V and J genes are TRBV7-9 and TRBJ1-6, with TRBD1 as a possible D gene (6 bases). CDR3 size: 16 residues. Looked up from germline, CDR1 is SEHNR and CDR2 is FQNEAQ (reference sequence). V was cut by 4 bases and J by 7 bases, with 17 bases left in between. The CDR3 DNA reads TGTGCCAGCAGCTCGTCAGGTGGCAGGGGAAATTCACCCCTCCACTTT. Translation gives CASSSSGGRGNSPLHF. Looking up the rest from reference TRBV7-9 and TRBJ1-6 gives the full variable domain: DTGVSQNPRHKITKRGQNVTFRCDPISEHNRLYWYRQTLGQGPEFLTYFQNEAQLEKSRLLSDRFSAERPKGSFSTLEIQRTEQGDSAMYLCASSSSGGRGNSPLHFGNGTRLTVT.

This clone was picked up one time. DNA of the CDR3: TGCGCCAGCAGCCAGGCGGTGGACAGGGGTAATGAAAAACTGTTTTTT. It encodes CASSQAVDRGNEKLFF. V gene TRBV4-3 combines with J gene TRBJ1-4, with 9 bases lining up with TRBD1. Germline trimming cut 3 bases from V and 4 bases from J; bases unmatched to any gene: 6. Germline CDR1 LGHNA, CDR2 YSLEER. CDR3 length equals 16 residues.

V usage is TRBV5-5 and J usage is TRBJ1-4, with a weak D call TRBD1 (6 bases). V lost 0 bases to trimming and J lost 8 bases, with 11 bases between them. Per germline, CDR1 SGHKS and CDR2 YYEKEE (reference sequence). The CDR3 covers 14 residues. The CDR3: CASSLDGGDEKLFF. The CDR3 nucleotides read TGTGCCAGCAGCTTGGACGGGGGCGACGAAAAACTGTTTTTT.

V is TRBV4-3 and J is TRBJ2-4; TRBD2 matches at 13 bases. The CDR3 extends over 20 amino acids. V was pared by 0 bases and J by 0 bases, with 8 bases of the junction left unmatched. Germline V gene lookup returns CDR1 LGHNA and CDR2 YSLEER. The CDR3 is CASSQEGRLAGGIAKNIQYF. In DNA form, the CDR3 reads TGCGCCAGCAGCCAAGAGGGGAGACTAGCGGGAGGTATAGCCAAAAACATTCAGTACTTC.

This clone occurred a few times. The V call is TRBV12-5, the J call TRBJ1-5; TRBD1 agrees at 8 bases. V trimming: 4 bases; J trimming: 6 bases; junction bases outside the gene matches: 5. This CDR3 region has 14 residues. CDR1 and CDR2 from the germline V gene are LGHNT and FRNRAP. CDR3 coding DNA: TGTGCTAGTGGTTCAGGGGGCTATGGTCAGCCCCAGCATTTT. It is translated as CASGSGGYGQPQHF. Full variable domain (missing parts from reference TRBV12-5 and TRBJ1-5): DARVTQTPRHKVTEMGQEVTMRCQPILGHNTVFWYRQTMMQGLELLAYFRNRAPLDDSGMPKDRFSAEMPDATLATLKIQPSEPRDSAVYFCASGSGGYGQPQHFGDGTRLSIL.

The J gene is TRBJ2-3, the V gene TRBV14, with a tentative D call TRBD2 (5 bases). The CDR3 has 13 amino acids. With 4 bases removed from V and 2 bases from J, the gap between germline ends came to 7 bases. Per the germline V gene, CDR1 is SGHDN and CDR2 is FVKESK. Here the CDR3 DNA reads TGTGCCAGCAGCCGAGGGTACACAGATACGCAGTATTTT. Translation: CASSRGYTDTQYF.

This clone was seen more than once but under ten times. The chain uses TRBV19 and TRBJ2-1; weak D call: TRBD2 (6 bases). The V end was cut by 8 bases, the J end by 10 bases, with 9 bases between. CDR1 is LNHDA and CDR2 is SQIVND in the germline V gene (reference sequence). CDR3 length equals 10 residues. In DNA, the CDR3 is TGTGCCAGTGGGAGGAAGGAGCAGTTCTTC. Protein: CASGRKEQFF. The whole variable domain, filled in from reference TRBV19 and TRBJ2-1, reads DGGITQSPKYLFRKEGQNVTLSCEQNLNHDAMYWYRQDPGQGLRLIYYSQIVNDFQKGDIAEGYSVSREKKESFPLTVTSAQKNPTAFYLCASGRKEQFFGPGTRLTVL.

V is TRBV5-1 and J is TRBJ2-3; weak D call: TRBD1 (6 bases). Germline V lookup: CDR1 SGHRS, CDR2 YFSETQ. This CDR3 region has 17 residues. V lost 0 bases to trimming and J lost 3 bases, with 17 bases between them. The CDR3 here is CASSLGVQGVRTDTQYF. DNA for the CDR3: TGCGCCAGCAGCTTGGGTGTACAGGGAGTCAGAACAGATACGCAGTATTTT.

The V call is TRBV7-9, the J call TRBJ2-5; TRBD1 might be the D (5 bases). Per the germline V gene, CDR1 is SEHNR and CDR2 is FQNEAQ (reference sequence). V shed 3 bases and J shed 3 bases, with 11 bases lying between them. The CDR3 consists of 14 residues. The CDR3 region is CASSLGRVEETQYF. In nucleotides, the CDR3 is TGTGCCAGCAGCTTGGGCAGGGTGGAAGAGACCCAGTACTTC.

This clone was detected once. V and J are TRBV18 and TRBJ2-1; TRBD1 aligns across 10 bases. J gave up 3 bases and V 4 bases, and 3 bases lay outside the gene matches. The germline V gene encodes CDR1 KGHSH and CDR2 LQKENI. The CDR3 is 15 amino acids. The DNA for the CDR3 is TGTGCCAGCTCACGAGGGACAGGGGACTACAATGAGCAGTTCTTC. Protein: CASSRGTGDYNEQFF.

The chain has TRBV10-3 and TRBJ2-7; TRBD1 might be the D (6 bases). V gave up 6 bases and J gave up 2 bases, with 14 bases separating them. The CDR3 runs 14 residues. The germline V gene encodes CDR1 ENHRY and CDR2 SYGVKD. CDR3: CAIRPTGNPYEQYF. The CDR3 DNA follows: TGTGCCATCAGGCCCACAGGGAACCCCTACGAGCAGTACTTC.

V usage is TRBV7-2 and J usage is TRBJ1-2; 7 bases fit TRBD1. CDR1 is SGHTA and CDR2 is FQGNSA in the germline V gene. The CDR3 has 15 residues. V was clipped by 5 bases and J by 4 bases; unmatched bases: 10. The CDR3 DNA sequence: TGTGCCAGCAGCCCAGGGGGGGCGGGGAGCTATGGCTACACCTTC. This codes for CASSPGGAGSYGYTF.

The chain links TRBV5-1 to TRBJ2-2; maybe TRBD1 (6 bases). Looked up from germline, CDR1 is SGHRS and CDR2 is YFSETQ. The CDR3 length is 15 residues. The V end lost 1 base, the J end lost 1 base, and 8 bases lay between the germline ends. CDR3 amino acids: CASSLRTENTGELFF. The CDR3 nucleotides are TGCGCCAGCAGCTTGAGGACAGAGAACACCGGGGAGCTGTTTTTT. Supplemented by reference TRBV5-1 and TRBJ2-2, the full variable domain reads KAGVTQTPRYLIKTRGQQVTLSCSPISGHRSVSWYQQTPGQGLQFLFEYFSETQRNKGNFPGRFSGRQFSNSRSEMNVSTLELGDSALYLCASSLRTENTGELFFGEGSRLTVL.

J is TRBJ2-1 and V is TRBV4-2; weak D call: TRBD2 (7 bases). Trimming took off 0 bases at V and 7 bases at J, with 16 bases between the two ends. The germline CDR1 and CDR2 sequences are LGHNA and YNFKEQ. This CDR3 has 16 amino acids. CDR3 nucleotides: TGTGCCAGCAGCCAAGATTTGAGGGGGGGCCGTAATGAGCAGTTCTTC. Its protein product is CASSQDLRGGRNEQFF.

The DNA for the CDR3 is TGTGCCAGTAGCCTCGGAGTTCTGGAGACCCAGTACTTC. Amino acid sequence: CASSLGVLETQYF. This chain connects TRBV19 to TRBJ2-5; D gene uncertain. This CDR3 spans 13 amino acids. Germline V gene lookup returns CDR1 LNHDA and CDR2 SQIVND (reference sequence). V dropped 6 bases and J dropped 5 bases, with 13 bases sitting between them.

The rearrangement links TRBV18 to TRBJ2-1, with a weak D call TRBD2 (5 bases). The length of the CDR3 is 14 residues. Germline V CDR1 and CDR2: KGHSH, LQKENI. Between the trimmed V and J ends, which lost 8 bases and 0 bases, there was a span of 11 bases. The CDR3 DNA follows: TGTGCCAGCCGACCTCGGGACTCCTACAATGAGCAGTTCTTC. Encoded protein: CASRPRDSYNEQFF.